These 4 T cell receptor beta chains were sequenced from one sample in a study of T cells in Graves' hyperthyroidism and ophthalmopathy. Amplification targeted TCR beta CDR3 regions from RNA transcripts. A first-round RT-PCR of the TCR CDR3 used the HTBI primer set. TCRdb recomputed calls from the multiplex PCR reads with MiXCR, one row per CDR3 protein. The sample lists 600,000 to 750,000 distinct CDR3 sequences; roughly a sixth were seen once. Sequencing input: blood. These receptors originate from a man in his forties or fifties with Graves' hyperthyroidism.

The table lists this clonotype with many counts. CDR3 sequence (DNA): TGTGCCAGCAGTTATTTCGGTGGAACTGAAGCTTTCTTT. Translating it yields CASSYFGGTEAFF. This chain connects TRBV6-9 to TRBJ1-1; D is ambiguous. The CDR3 has 13 amino acids. The germline V and J ends were trimmed by 1 base and 5 bases, with 8 bases remaining between them. The germline V gene encodes CDR1 MNHGY and CDR2 SVAAGI.

The rearrangement uses TRBV10-3 and TRBJ2-2; TRBD2 aligns across 10 bases. Trimming at V came to 10 bases and at J to 5 bases, leaving 16 bases not matched to a gene. The germline gives CDR1 ENHRY, CDR2 SYGVKD. The CDR3 is 17 amino acids. CDR3 bases: TGTGCCACAAGGGCGAGTAGCGGGACTAGCGTGACCGGGGAGCTGTTTTTT. Protein: CATRASSGTSVTGELFF.

The V gene is TRBV9, the J gene TRBJ2-3, with D possibly called TRBD1 or TRBD2 (6 bases each). Looked up from germline, CDR1 is SGDLS and CDR2 is YYNGEE. The CDR3 sequence is 16 residues long. V was shortened by 0 bases and J by 1 base, with 12 bases between the two germline ends. In nucleotides, the CDR3 is TGTGCCAGCAGCGTAGAGGGGGGAGGACGCACAGATACGCAGTATTTT. This sequence encodes CASSVEGGGRTDTQYF.

This clonotype occurred many times. V and J are TRBV28 and TRBJ2-3; 11 bases fit TRBD2. The CDR3 has 14 residues. The V and J ends lost 7 bases and 8 bases, in that order; junction bases with no gene match: 8. Germline CDR1 is MDHEN and CDR2 is SYDVKM. The CDR3 DNA sequence: TGTGCCAGCAACTTAGCGGGAGGGCCGGGTACGCAGTATTTT. It encodes CASNLAGGPGTQYF. Looking up the rest from reference TRBV28 and TRBJ2-3 gives the full variable domain: DVKVTQSSRYLVKRTGEKVFLECVQDMDHENMFWYRQDPGLGLRLIYFSYDVKMKEKGDIPEGYSVSREKKERFSLILESASTNQTSMYLCASNLAGGPGTQYFGPGTRLTVL.